What follows are 17 T cell receptor beta chains derived from one specimen sequenced in a study of T cell changes during pregnancy in multiple sclerosis. The method was immunoSEQ multiplex PCR; TCRdb's version includes in-frame clones alone and lacks a portion of them. The sample has some 47,000 clones; 70% to 90% are singletons. This sample comprised peripheral blood, obtained in the first trimester of pregnancy. Every receptor here comes from a female donor with multiple sclerosis, enrolled in a pregnancy study.

The chain carries TRBV19 and TRBJ1-5; TRBD1 agrees at 8 bases. Trimming removed 2 bases from V and 2 bases from J; junction bases left unmatched: 5. Germline CDR1 reads LNHDA; CDR2 reads SQIVND (reference sequence). This CDR3 spans 16 amino acids. DNA for the CDR3: TGTGCCAGTAGTATACAGGGGGCCGGGGGCAATCAGCCCCAGCATTTT. Its translation is CASSIQGAGGNQPQHF.

J is TRBJ1-5 and V is TRBV7-2, with D possibly being TRBD1 (6 bases). Germline CDR1 SGHTA, CDR2 FQGNSA. V shed 3 bases and J shed 5 bases, with 11 bases lying between them. This CDR3 has 14 residues. CDR3 in amino acids: CASSFTGLDQPQHF. Written as DNA, the CDR3 is TGTGCCAGCAGCTTCACAGGGCTCGATCAGCCCCAGCATTTT.

This clone was seen once. The rearrangement links TRBV7-3 to TRBJ1-6; unclear D gene. This CDR3 is 13 amino acids long. Germline assignment: CDR1 SGHTA and CDR2 FQGTGA. V was pared by 5 bases and J by 6 bases, with 8 bases between. CDR3: CASSPGINSPLHF. The DNA for the CDR3 is TGTGCCAGCAGCCCCGGGATTAATTCACCCCTCCACTTT.

This clone was seen only once. The chain joins TRBV7-2 to TRBJ2-7; TRBD1 agrees at 7 bases. The junction had 10 bases not matched to a gene; V was cut back by 1 base and J by 4 bases. CDR1 is SGHTA, CDR2 FQGNSA, per germline. The CDR3 runs to 16 residues. The CDR3 DNA reads TGTGCCAGCAGCTTAGGGGTTTCGACAGGGAAATACGAGCAGTACTTC. Translating it yields CASSLGVSTGKYEQYF.

The rearrangement uses TRBV5-4 and TRBJ1-3; 7 bases align to TRBD1. Germline V gene lookup returns CDR1 SGHNT and CDR2 YYREEE (reference sequence). The CDR3 length is 15 residues. J lost 2 bases, V lost 2 bases, and 4 bases had no gene match. The CDR3 DNA sequence: TGTGCCAGCAGCTTTACAGGGGCCCCTGGAAACACCATATATTTT. Its protein product is CASSFTGAPGNTIYF. Filled out from reference TRBV5-4 and TRBJ1-3, the complete variable domain reads ETGVTQSPTHLIKTRGQQVTLRCSSQSGHNTVSWYQQALGQGPQFIFQYYREEENGRGNFPPRFSGLQFPNYSSELNVNALELDDSALYLCASSFTGAPGNTIYFGEGSWLTVV.

This chain connects TRBV11-2 to TRBJ1-1, with a tentative D call TRBD1 (5 bases). V shed 6 bases and J shed 8 bases, with 13 bases lying between them. The germline CDR1 and CDR2 sequences are SGHAT and FQNNGV. The CDR3 has 12 residues. CDR3 nucleotide sequence: TGTGCCAGCAGTTGGGGGACTCCCGAAGCTTTCTTT. Its protein product is CASSWGTPEAFF.

The V call is TRBV7-2, the J call TRBJ1-2; D not resolved. The V end lost 3 bases, the J end lost 4 bases, and 9 bases lay between the germline ends. The CDR3 contains 13 residues. Germline lookup yields CDR1 SGHTA and CDR2 FQGNSA. CDR3 amino acids: CASSFESGYGYTF. The CDR3, as DNA: TGTGCCAGCAGCTTTGAGTCGGGCTATGGCTACACCTTC.

The chain couples TRBV2 to TRBJ1-2; no clear D. V gave up 3 bases and J gave up 8 bases, with 10 bases separating them. Germline CDR1 is SNHLY and CDR2 is FYNNEI. The CDR3 sequence is 12 residues long. CDR3 residues: CASSEFLEGYTF. The CDR3 bases are TGTGCCAGCAGTGAGTTTCTAGAGGGCTACACCTTC. The entire variable domain, with the rest obtained from reference TRBV2 and TRBJ1-2, is as follows: EPEVTQTPSHQVTQMGQEVILRCVPISNHLYFYWYRQILGQKVEFLVSFYNNEISEKSEIFDDQFSVERPDGSNFTLKIRSTKLEDSAMYFCASSEFLEGYTFGSGTRLTVV.

In its sample, this clone was seen a few times. The chain recombines TRBV5-6 with TRBJ2-2; D possibly corresponds to TRBD2 (5 bases). The V and J ends lost 7 bases and 7 bases respectively, with 14 bases between them. The CDR3 consists of 13 residues. CDR1 is SGHDT and CDR2 is YYEEEE in the germline V gene. Here the CDR3 reads CASRRVGGGELFF. The CDR3 coding sequence is TGTGCCAGCCGGCGGGTAGGCGGCGGGGAGCTGTTTTTT.

The table lists this clone with a count of one. The J gene is TRBJ1-5, the V gene TRBV5-1, with a weak D call TRBD1 (6 bases). In germline, CDR1 is SGHRS, CDR2 YFSETQ. There are 17 residues in the CDR3. V was shortened by 0 bases and J by 8 bases, with 21 bases between the two germline ends. CDR3 region: CASSLGSSGGPGEPQHF. DNA of the CDR3: TGCGCCAGCAGCTTGGGGAGTTCGGGGGGGCCCGGGGAGCCCCAGCATTTT.

This chain joins TRBV5-6 and TRBJ1-1; a weak D match, TRBD1 (5 bases). CDR3 size: 13 residues. V shed 1 base and J shed 4 bases, with 8 bases lying between them. Germline V gene lookup returns CDR1 SGHDT and CDR2 YYEEEE. In DNA form, the CDR3 reads TGTGCCAGCAGCTTGTCCGGGGGCACTGAAGCTTTCTTT. Translating gives CASSLSGGTEAFF.

This clone was counted a single time. This chain uses TRBV5-1 with TRBJ2-7; 7 nucleotides agree with TRBD1. From germline, CDR1 is SGHRS and CDR2 YFSETQ. V shed 2 bases, J shed 4 bases, and the junction held 6 bases outside the gene matches. The CDR3 loop spans 14 amino acids. CDR3 sequence reads: CASSLSGQLYEQYF. In DNA form, the CDR3 reads TGCGCCAGCAGCTTATCGGGACAGTTATACGAGCAGTACTTC.

This chain connects TRBV4-1 to TRBJ1-3, with 7 bases that match TRBD1. Germline V gene sequence: CDR1 MGHRA, CDR2 YSYEKL. The length of the CDR3 is 15 residues. The V and J ends lost 4 bases and 3 bases, in that order; junction bases with no gene match: 6. Here the CDR3 DNA reads TGCGCCAGCAGCCGAGGACAGGTCGGTGGAAACACCATATATTTT. It is translated as CASSRGQVGGNTIYF.

V and J are TRBV7-9 and TRBJ1-5, with unresolved D. Germline assignment: CDR1 SEHNR and CDR2 FQNEAQ (reference sequence). The CDR3 sequence is 14 residues long. Trimming shortened V by 1 base and J by 3 bases, and 7 bases separated the two germline ends. The CDR3 is CASSLGANNQPQHF. CDR3 sequence (DNA): TGTGCCAGCAGCTTAGGGGCCAACAATCAGCCCCAGCATTTT. The full variable domain, rest sourced from reference TRBV7-9 and TRBJ1-5, is DTGVSQNPRHKITKRGQNVTFRCDPISEHNRLYWYRQTLGQGPEFLTYFQNEAQLEKSRLLSDRFSAERPKGSFSTLEIQRTEQGDSAMYLCASSLGANNQPQHFGDGTRLSIL.

The chain's CDR3 is CASSLQGPNEKLFF. CDR3 bases: TGCGCCAGCAGCTTACAGGGGCCTAATGAAAAACTGTTTTTT. This chain connects TRBV5-1 to TRBJ1-4; TRBD1 aligns across 7 bases. CDR1 SGHRS and CDR2 YFSETQ come from the germline V gene. This CDR3 has 14 amino acids. J gave up 3 bases and V 2 bases, and 1 base lay outside the gene matches.

The rearrangement links TRBV4-1 to TRBJ2-1, with TRBD2 as a possible D gene (5 bases). CDR1 and CDR2 from the germline V gene are MGHRA and YSYEKL. V was trimmed by 5 bases and J by 5 bases, leaving 10 bases between them. This CDR3 region has 13 residues. This CDR3 is CASSVSGNNEQFF. The CDR3 coding sequence is TGCGCCAGCAGCGTATCGGGGAACAATGAGCAGTTCTTC.

The chain links TRBV30 to TRBJ2-7; the match to TRBD2 covers 12 bases. With 3 bases clipped from V and 1 base from J, the junction kept 10 bases outside the gene matches. Germline loops: CDR1 GTSNPN, CDR2 SVGIG (reference sequence). This CDR3 is built from 17 residues. The CDR3 DNA follows: TGTGCCTGGAGGCCGACTAGCGGGGGCCTCCTTTCCTACGAGCAGTACTTC. It specifies CAWRPTSGGLLSYEQYF.